Below, 9 T cell receptor beta chains from the same sample are listed, as sequenced in a study of blood T cell repertoires in COVID-19. Sequencing was performed with immunoSEQ multiplex PCR; in TCRdb, only in-frame clones are kept and a portion is missing. The table has more than 200,000 clones, around 83% seen once. Sequences were obtained from peripheral blood. These receptors originate from a man between 35 and 55 years old with active or convalescent COVID-19.

This chain joins TRBV19 and TRBJ1-3, with D possibly TRBD1 on 6 matching bases. CDR1 LNHDA and CDR2 SQIVND come from the germline V gene (reference sequence). V lost 3 bases and J 9 bases, leaving 15 bases between the germline ends. CDR3 length equals 14 residues. CDR3 sequence reads: CASSIQGTGSTIYF. CDR3 nucleotide sequence: TGTGCCAGTAGTATCCAGGGGACGGGGAGCACCATATATTTT.

This chain links TRBV4-3 with TRBJ2-7; 11 nucleotides agree with TRBD1. The germline V gene has CDR1 LGHNA and CDR2 YSLEER. Trimming took 0 bases from V and 1 from J; bases not matched to a gene: 8. This CDR3 is built from 18 residues. The CDR3 region is CASSQEPSGTGGSYEQYF. The CDR3 DNA sequence: TGCGCCAGCAGCCAAGAACCCAGCGGGACAGGGGGGTCCTACGAGCAGTACTTC.

The chain has TRBV25-1 and TRBJ1-3; 7 nucleotides match TRBD1. Germline lookup yields CDR1 MGHDK and CDR2 SYGVNS. CDR3 length: 15 residues. V dropped 6 bases and J dropped 2; count of bases not matched to a gene: 7. The CDR3 protein is CASSPPTGTGNTIYF. CDR3 DNA: TGTGCCAGCAGCCCCCCGACAGGGACTGGAAACACCATATATTTT.

This clone came up once. The chain is built from TRBV24-1 and TRBJ2-1; D is perhaps TRBD1 (6 bases). CDR1 is KGHDR and CDR2 is SFDVKD in the germline V gene. The CDR3 spans 13 residues. V lost 6 bases, J lost 6 bases, and 11 bases lay in between. CDR3 nucleotide sequence: TGTGCCACCAGTCGGGCAGGGGTCAATGAGCAGTTCTTC. Translation: CATSRAGVNEQFF.

This clone was counted between two and nine times. The chain carries TRBV18 and TRBJ2-3, with D possibly being TRBD2 (6 bases). The length of the CDR3 is 16 residues. Looked up from germline, CDR1 is KGHSH and CDR2 is LQKENI. Trimming stripped 6 bases from V and 4 bases from J, with 20 bases between. The CDR3 nucleotides read TGTGCCAGCTCCCGCTTCTCCCAGGGAGGTGCAGATACGCAGTATTTT. This gives the protein CASSRFSQGGADTQYF.

The chain is built from TRBV5-6 and TRBJ1-2; 9 bases are a match to TRBD1. Germline V gene sequence: CDR1 SGHDT, CDR2 YYEEEE. The CDR3 sequence is 16 residues long. Trimming took 2 bases from V and 3 from J; bases not matched to a gene: 8. The CDR3 here is CASSLVGQGKYYGYTF. DNA of the CDR3: TGTGCCAGCAGCTTAGTAGGACAGGGGAAATACTATGGCTACACCTTC.

V usage is TRBV5-8 and J usage is TRBJ1-2, with TRBD1 as a possible D gene (6 bases). The CDR3 has 13 amino acids. V lost 10 bases to trimming and J lost 4 bases, with 17 bases between them. Germline CDR1 is SGHTS and CDR2 is YDEGEE. This chain's CDR3 is CASGGGPSYGYTF. CDR3 sequence (DNA): TGTGCCTCCGGGGGGGGGCCCTCCTATGGCTACACCTTC.

This clone turned up a few times. This chain links TRBV4-1 with TRBJ2-7; 8 positions agree with TRBD2. The CDR3 length is 16 residues. After removal of 1 base from V and 1 base from J, the junction contained 6 bases not matched to a gene. Germline V gene data show CDR1 as MGHRA and CDR2 as YSYEKL. The CDR3 protein is CASSQVAAGGSYEQYF. CDR3 coding DNA: TGCGCCAGCAGCCAAGTCGCGGCGGGGGGTTCCTACGAGCAGTACTTC.

This chain connects TRBV7-9 to TRBJ2-3; 7 bases map to TRBD2. The germline V gene encodes CDR1 SEHNR and CDR2 FQNEAQ (reference sequence). V trimming: 6 bases; J trimming: 2 bases; junction bases outside the gene matches: 5. The CDR3 consists of 14 residues. As DNA, the CDR3 is TGTGCCAGCAGTCGGGAGCGGGACACAGATACGCAGTATTTT. Protein product: CASSRERDTDTQYF.